The rows below give T cell receptor beta chains drawn from one sample of a study of response to subunit inactivated influenza vaccine. From the RT-PCR reads, TCRdb called clonotypes with MiXCR, one entry per CDR3 protein. The sample has more than 450,000 distinct CDR3 sequences; roughly 12% are singletons. These same data were also listed under a study on T cells expressing NK-cell markers.

The starting material was PBMCs from blood, obtained on the day of vaccination. These receptor sequences come from a man in his fifties who received an inactivated influenza vaccine. Both conserved end residues are part of each CDR3. D genes are given only for firm matches.

d_gene: -
j_gene: TRBJ2-7
v_gene: TRBV5-1
CDR3aa: CASSLAVGFRNEQYF

d_gene: TRBD2
j_gene: TRBJ2-5
v_gene: TRBV29-1
CDR3aa: CSVEKAGLGRETQYF

d_gene: -
j_gene: TRBJ2-5
v_gene: TRBV4-2
CDR3aa: CASSQDSGRRGTQYF

d_gene: -
j_gene: TRBJ2-1
v_gene: TRBV3-1
CDR3aa: CASSQEGTLDRYFYNEQFF

d_gene: TRBD1
j_gene: TRBJ2-1
v_gene: TRBV18
CDR3aa: CASSPPIGTGDYNEQFF

d_gene: -
j_gene: TRBJ2-5
v_gene: TRBV6-2/TRBV6-3
CDR3aa: CASRTRLPQETQYF

d_gene: -
j_gene: TRBJ2-7
v_gene: TRBV5-1
CDR3aa: CASSLGGDYEQYF

d_gene: TRBD2
j_gene: TRBJ2-3
v_gene: TRBV5-1
CDR3aa: CASSLAGTSGPPDTQYF

d_gene: -
j_gene: TRBJ2-7
v_gene: TRBV7-2
CDR3aa: CASSAFRRGGEQYF

d_gene: TRBD2
j_gene: TRBJ2-7
v_gene: TRBV6-2/TRBV6-3
CDR3aa: CASSYTGLASYEQYF

d_gene: TRBD1
j_gene: TRBJ1-5
v_gene: TRBV6-5
CDR3aa: CASSYSTGGFGPQHF

d_gene: TRBD1
j_gene: TRBJ2-7
v_gene: TRBV20-1
CDR3aa: CSAPPGQGATYEQYF

d_gene: TRBD1
j_gene: TRBJ1-6
v_gene: TRBV12-3/TRBV12-4
CDR3aa: CASSFRGTAPLPLHF

d_gene: -
j_gene: TRBJ2-3
v_gene: TRBV29-1
CDR3aa: CSVDFLEISTDTQYF

d_gene: -
j_gene: TRBJ2-7
v_gene: TRBV3-1
CDR3aa: CASSQDLGAYEQYF

d_gene: -
j_gene: TRBJ2-7
v_gene: TRBV6-5
CDR3aa: CASSYSGPEIYEQYF

d_gene: -
j_gene: TRBJ2-7
v_gene: TRBV11-2
CDR3aa: CASSLGAESGEQYF

d_gene: -
j_gene: TRBJ2-7
v_gene: TRBV10-2
CDR3aa: CASSERDTTYEQYF

d_gene: TRBD1
j_gene: TRBJ2-2
v_gene: TRBV28
CDR3aa: CASSFWDRGTLGTGELFF

d_gene: -
j_gene: TRBJ2-2
v_gene: TRBV20-1
CDR3aa: CSAEGLRGGELFF

d_gene: -
j_gene: TRBJ2-5
v_gene: TRBV7-9
CDR3aa: CASSFRSGMETQYF

d_gene: TRBD2
j_gene: TRBJ2-5
v_gene: TRBV20-1
CDR3aa: CSASFLAGRETQYF

d_gene: -
j_gene: TRBJ2-1
v_gene: TRBV10-3
CDR3aa: CAISELGTSGDEQFF

d_gene: -
j_gene: TRBJ2-4
v_gene: TRBV27
CDR3aa: CASRSTRIRDIQYF

d_gene: TRBD2
j_gene: TRBJ2-3
v_gene: TRBV12-5
CDR3aa: CASGLSSGGLLITSTDTQYF

d_gene: -
j_gene: TRBJ2-1
v_gene: TRBV11-2
CDR3aa: CASSLEFVHEQFF

d_gene: -
j_gene: TRBJ1-5
v_gene: TRBV19
CDR3aa: CASSIDVRRNQPQHF

d_gene: -
j_gene: TRBJ1-3
v_gene: TRBV29-1
CDR3aa: CSAGGRGSGNTIYF

d_gene: TRBD2
j_gene: TRBJ2-1
v_gene: TRBV9
CDR3aa: CASSGTSGNEQFF

d_gene: TRBD1
j_gene: TRBJ1-2
v_gene: TRBV4-1
CDR3aa: CASSVEQGANYGYTF

d_gene: -
j_gene: TRBJ2-5
v_gene: TRBV5-1
CDR3aa: CASSPGVGAGETQYF

d_gene: TRBD1
j_gene: TRBJ2-2
v_gene: TRBV4-1
CDR3aa: CASSHLELRGRTGELFF

d_gene: -
j_gene: TRBJ1-5
v_gene: TRBV7-2
CDR3aa: CASSASGLNNQPQHF

d_gene: TRBD2
j_gene: TRBJ2-3
v_gene: TRBV28
CDR3aa: CASSFSGGASDTQYF

d_gene: -
j_gene: TRBJ2-1
v_gene: TRBV14
CDR3aa: CASSQLRTSYNEQFF

d_gene: -
j_gene: TRBJ2-1
v_gene: TRBV12-3/TRBV12-4
CDR3aa: CASSFYAGNEQFF

d_gene: -
j_gene: TRBJ2-3
v_gene: TRBV28
CDR3aa: CAMGLVVGSNRPDTQYF

d_gene: -
j_gene: TRBJ2-3
v_gene: TRBV20-1
CDR3aa: CSALGTSTDTQYF

d_gene: -
j_gene: TRBJ1-5
v_gene: TRBV2
CDR3aa: CASAAQIRVINQPQHF

d_gene: -
j_gene: TRBJ2-7
v_gene: TRBV4-3
CDR3aa: CASSPSLEGEQYF

d_gene: TRBD2
j_gene: TRBJ2-5
v_gene: TRBV29-1
CDR3aa: CSVVLGGGETQYF

d_gene: -
j_gene: TRBJ1-2
v_gene: TRBV20-1
CDR3aa: CSARESGGYAYGYTF

d_gene: -
j_gene: TRBJ1-3
v_gene: TRBV5-1
CDR3aa: CATREISGNTIYF

d_gene: TRBD2
j_gene: TRBJ2-7
v_gene: TRBV7-9
CDR3aa: CASSAWIAGGYEQYF

d_gene: TRBD1
j_gene: TRBJ2-2
v_gene: TRBV5-1
CDR3aa: CASSRMTGSTGELFF

d_gene: -
j_gene: TRBJ1-2
v_gene: TRBV12-3/TRBV12-4
CDR3aa: CASSWGDGYTF

d_gene: -
j_gene: TRBJ2-2
v_gene: TRBV4-3
CDR3aa: CASSQESIEVGELFF

d_gene: -
j_gene: TRBJ2-7
v_gene: TRBV27
CDR3aa: CASSLQGGSYEQYF

d_gene: -
j_gene: TRBJ2-3
v_gene: TRBV7-2
CDR3aa: CASEFPGLGTQYF

d_gene: -
j_gene: TRBJ2-5
v_gene: TRBV29-1
CDR3aa: CSVEDRRHIQETQYF

d_gene: -
j_gene: TRBJ2-4
v_gene: TRBV7-2
CDR3aa: CASSLDGGRAKNIQYF

d_gene: TRBD2
j_gene: TRBJ2-1
v_gene: TRBV11-2
CDR3aa: CASSLQETSGRGEQFF

d_gene: -
j_gene: TRBJ2-7
v_gene: TRBV29-1
CDR3aa: CSVVGGYEQYF